This TCR beta chain was retrieved from a study of shared clonotypes between healthy human individuals. The germline V gene encodes CDR1 SGHNT and CDR2 YYREEE (reference sequence). With 0 bases clipped from V and 1 base from J, the junction kept 1 base outside the gene matches. This CDR3 region has 15 residues. Notes on this clone: Its antigen is not identified. Other nucleotide sequences from this sample produce the same CDR3.

Genomic DNA of every subset was divided equally among multiple immunoSEQ plates. Profiling relied on immunoSEQ multiplex PCR, and the TCRdb table lists in-frame clones only, not all of them. The data contain more than 2 million clones, around 96% of them singletons. CD45RO-negative cells were positively selected for CCR7, leaving out terminally differentiated effector memory CD45RA+ cells. General study points: Several donors shared approximately 5% of their naive CD4 clonotypes.

Sequenced material: naive CD8+ T cells sorted from blood. This clonotype was obtained from a man aged 18 to 29 in good health. The rearrangement links TRBV5-4 to TRBJ2-7; 10 bases align to TRBD2. CDR3 residues: CASSLGTSGSYEQYF. Here the CDR3 DNA reads TGTGCCAGCAGCTTGGGGACTAGCGGATCCTACGAGCAGTACTTC.